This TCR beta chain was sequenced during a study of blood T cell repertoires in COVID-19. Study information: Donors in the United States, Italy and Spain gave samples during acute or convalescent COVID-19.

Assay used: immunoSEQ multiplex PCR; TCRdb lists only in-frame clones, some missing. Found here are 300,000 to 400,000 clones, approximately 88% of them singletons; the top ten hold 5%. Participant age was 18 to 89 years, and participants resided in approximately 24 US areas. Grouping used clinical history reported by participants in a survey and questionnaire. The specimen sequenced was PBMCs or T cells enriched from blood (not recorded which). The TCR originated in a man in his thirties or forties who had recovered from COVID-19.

CDR3 nucleotides: TGTGCCACCAGCAGAGATCTAGGACAGGGATCCTACGAGCAGTACTTC. Protein product: CATSRDLGQGSYEQYF. The V and J genes are TRBV15 and TRBJ2-7, with 8 positions matching TRBD1. CDR3 size: 16 residues. Germline trimming cut 0 bases from V and 1 base from J; bases unmatched to any gene: 5. CDR1 LNHNV and CDR2 YYDKDF come from the germline V gene (reference sequence). Drawing the rest from reference TRBV15 and TRBJ2-7, the complete variable domain is DAMVIQNPRYQVTQFGKPVTLSCSQTLNHNVMYWYQQKSSQAPKLLFHYYDKDFNNEADTPDNFQSRRPNTSFCFLDIRSPGLGDTAMYLCATSRDLGQGSYEQYFGPGTRLTVT.